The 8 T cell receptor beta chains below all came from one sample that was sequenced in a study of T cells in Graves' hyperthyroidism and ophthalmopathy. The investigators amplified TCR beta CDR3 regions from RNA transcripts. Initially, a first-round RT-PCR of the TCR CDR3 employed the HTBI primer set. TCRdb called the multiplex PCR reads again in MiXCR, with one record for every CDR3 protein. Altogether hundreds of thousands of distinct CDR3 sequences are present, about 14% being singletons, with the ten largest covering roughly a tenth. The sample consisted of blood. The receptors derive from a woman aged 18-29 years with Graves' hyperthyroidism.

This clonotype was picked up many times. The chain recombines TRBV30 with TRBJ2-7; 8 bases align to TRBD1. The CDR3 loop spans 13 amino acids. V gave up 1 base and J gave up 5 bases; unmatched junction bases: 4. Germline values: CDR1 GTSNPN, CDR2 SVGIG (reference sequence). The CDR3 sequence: CAWSDGQGDEQYF. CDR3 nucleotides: TGTGCCTGGAGTGATGGACAGGGCGACGAGCAGTACTTC.

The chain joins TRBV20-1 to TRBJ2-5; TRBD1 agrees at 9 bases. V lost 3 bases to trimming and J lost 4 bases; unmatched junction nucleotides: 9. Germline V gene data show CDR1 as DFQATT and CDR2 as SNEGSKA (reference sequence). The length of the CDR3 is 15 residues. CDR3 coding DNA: TGCAGTGCTAGTTTCTACAGGGGGCGCGGAGAGACCCAGTACTTC. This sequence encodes CSASFYRGRGETQYF.

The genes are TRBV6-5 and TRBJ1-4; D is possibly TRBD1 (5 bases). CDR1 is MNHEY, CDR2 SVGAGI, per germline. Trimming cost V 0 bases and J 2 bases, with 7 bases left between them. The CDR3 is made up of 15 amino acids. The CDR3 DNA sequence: TGTGCCAGCAGTTACTCGGAGGGGACTAATGAAAAACTGTTTTTT. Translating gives CASSYSEGTNEKLFF.

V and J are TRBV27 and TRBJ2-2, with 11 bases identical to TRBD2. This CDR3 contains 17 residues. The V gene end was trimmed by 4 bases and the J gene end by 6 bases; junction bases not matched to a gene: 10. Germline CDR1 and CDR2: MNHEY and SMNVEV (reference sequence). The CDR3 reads CASSSERLAGRSGELFF. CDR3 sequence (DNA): TGTGCCAGCAGTTCGGAACGACTAGCGGGAAGGTCCGGGGAGCTGTTTTTT.

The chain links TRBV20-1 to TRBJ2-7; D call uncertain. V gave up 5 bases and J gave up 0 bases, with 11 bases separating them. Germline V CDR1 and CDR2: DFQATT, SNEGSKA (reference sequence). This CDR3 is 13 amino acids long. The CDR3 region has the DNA TGCAGTGCTCCCCTGACAACCTCCTACGAGCAGTACTTC. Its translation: CSAPLTTSYEQYF.

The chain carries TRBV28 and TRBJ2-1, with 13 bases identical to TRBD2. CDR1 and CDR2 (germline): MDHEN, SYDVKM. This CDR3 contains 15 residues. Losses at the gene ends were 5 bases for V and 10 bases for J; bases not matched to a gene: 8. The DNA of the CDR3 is TGTGCCAGCAGTGTACTAGCGGGAGGGGGTCGGGAGCAGTTCTTC. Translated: CASSVLAGGGREQFF.

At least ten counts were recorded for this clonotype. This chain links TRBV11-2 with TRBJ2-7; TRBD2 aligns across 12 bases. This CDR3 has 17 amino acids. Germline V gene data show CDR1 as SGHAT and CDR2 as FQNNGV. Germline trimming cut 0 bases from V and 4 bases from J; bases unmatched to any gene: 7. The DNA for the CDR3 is TGTGCCAGCAGCTTAGATACTAGCGGGAGGCCCTCGTACGAGCAGTACTTC. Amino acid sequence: CASSLDTSGRPSYEQYF.

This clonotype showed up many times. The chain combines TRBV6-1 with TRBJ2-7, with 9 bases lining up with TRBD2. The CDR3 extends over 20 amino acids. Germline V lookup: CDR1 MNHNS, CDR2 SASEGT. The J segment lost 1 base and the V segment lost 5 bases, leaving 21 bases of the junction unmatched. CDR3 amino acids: CASSRSQVGTSRPGSYEQYF. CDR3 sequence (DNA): TGTGCCAGCAGTAGGTCGCAGGTCGGGACTAGCAGACCCGGTTCCTACGAGCAGTACTTC.